The source of this T cell receptor beta chain is a study of T cell responses to AZD1222 COVID-19 vaccine. J gave up 8 bases and V 0 bases, and 7 bases lay outside the gene matches. CDR3 size: 16 residues. Germline-derived CDR1 and CDR2 are MGHRA and YSYEKL. Sequencing was performed with immunoSEQ multiplex PCR; in TCRdb, only in-frame clones are kept and a portion is missing. The sample shows fewer than 200,000 clones, 94% of them seen only once. Findings and limits, study-wide: Clonal diversity may have been underestimated, and the donors were mostly white British, with more females than males.

On this clone: Its antigen is undetermined.

The source is an adult who received the AZD1222 COVID-19 vaccine. The sample was peripheral blood, taken 28 days after the second AZD1222 dose. The chain employs TRBV4-1 and TRBJ1-6; 7 positions agree with TRBD1. The CDR3 here is CASSQEVRQGDSPLHF. The DNA of the CDR3 is TGCGCCAGCAGCCAAGAGGTTCGGCAGGGGGATTCACCCCTCCACTTT.